This TCR beta chain was obtained from a study of blood T cell repertoires in COVID-19. Study at large: Specimens from acute and convalescent COVID-19 originated in the United States, Italy and Spain. From T cells, B-cell-depleted T cells, or PBMCs came the material, which was cDNA or gDNA.

Authors' analysis steps: Amplifying reference gene primers gave estimates of nucleated cell counts. Repertoires were generated with immunoSEQ multiplex PCR, while TCRdb's copy carries only in-frame clones and drops some. V, J and clone size were drawn from that table, and D and trimming were deduced from the DNA. The sample has roughly 60,000 clones, 80% to 90% seen once; the top ten hold around 14%. V was pared by 0 bases and J by 8 bases, with 8 bases of the junction left unmatched. Germline CDR1 reads KGHSH; CDR2 reads LQKENI. The CDR3 is made up of 15 amino acids. Input material: peripheral blood. The chain is built from TRBV18 and TRBJ1-2; 8 nucleotides align to TRBD1. This TCR was recovered from a man older than 75 with acute or convalescent COVID-19. The CDR3 bases are TGTGCCAGCTCACCACCGGGACAGGACTCCCTAGGCTACACCTTC. It translates to CASSPPGQDSLGYTF. Supplemented by reference TRBV18 and TRBJ1-2, the full variable domain reads NAGVMQNPRHLVRRRGQEARLRCSPMKGHSHVYWYRQLPEEGLKFMVYLQKENIIDESGMPKERFSAEFPKEGPSILRIQQVVRGDSAAYFCASSPPGQDSLGYTFGSGTRLTVV.